These 11 T cell receptor beta chains were all obtained from the same sample, sequenced in a study of OX40 agonist ivuxolimab in advanced cancers. The method was immunoSEQ multiplex PCR; TCRdb's version includes in-frame clones alone and lacks a portion of them. The sample holds about 72,000 clones, roughly nine tenths seen once. Sequences were derived from CD4+ or CD8+ T cells sorted from blood, sampled in a trial of the OX40 agonist ivuxolimab. The receptors were sampled from an adult with an advanced solid tumor such as melanoma, head and neck, liver or kidney cancer.

The rearrangement links TRBV1 to TRBJ2-3; the table calls TRBD1, which could not be checked here. TRBV1 is deemed a pseudogene. The CDR3 has 19 residues. The CDR3 DNA sequence: TGCACCAGCAGCCAACGTAGGTTTAACAGGGGGCCGAGAACAGATACGCAGTATTTT. Protein: CTSSQRRFNRGPRTDTQYF.

The V and J genes are TRBV29-1 and TRBJ2-2; D perhaps matches TRBD2 (5 bases). The V end was cut by 6 bases, the J end by 7 bases, with 15 bases between. The CDR3 runs to 13 residues. Looked up from germline, CDR1 is SQVTM and CDR2 is ANQGSEA. CDR3 amino acids: CSVTTRDFGELFF. The CDR3 bases are TGCAGCGTCACCACTAGAGATTTCGGGGAGCTGTTTTTT.

Concerning this clone: Other DNA sequences in the same sample also yield this CDR3. J is TRBJ1-1 and V is TRBV7-6; D uncertain. The CDR3 runs to 13 residues. The V end was cut by 5 bases, the J end by 2 bases, with 9 bases between. From germline, CDR1 is SGHVS and CDR2 FNYEAQ. The CDR3 loop is CASSADLNTEAFF. CDR3 bases: TGTGCCAGCAGCGCAGACCTAAACACTGAAGCTTTCTTT.

The V gene is TRBV5-1, the J gene TRBJ2-5, with 13 bases identical to TRBD2. The DNA end is more similar to TRBJ2-7, so the J call may be wrong. In germline, CDR1 is SGHRS, CDR2 YFSETQ. The CDR3 covers 18 residues. CDR3 in amino acids: CASSRGQRGLAGDYEQYF. The CDR3 nucleotides are TGCGCCAGCAGCCGAGGACAGAGAGGACTAGCGGGAGACTACGAGCAGTACTTC.

This clone was detected once. The chain carries TRBV5-1 and TRBJ1-3; unclear D gene. The length of the CDR3 is 13 residues. The V end was cut by 0 bases, the J end by 4 bases, with 5 bases between. In germline, CDR1 is SGHRS, CDR2 YFSETQ. The CDR3 spells CASSLEGGNTIYF. CDR3 in DNA: TGCGCCAGCAGCTTGGAAGGGGGAAACACCATATATTTT.

This sequence joins TRBV7-9 and TRBJ2-5; D is uncertain. Germline lookup yields CDR1 SEHNR and CDR2 FQNEAQ (reference sequence). The CDR3 sequence is 12 residues long. Trimming took off 5 bases at V and 5 bases at J, with 9 bases between the two ends. CDR3 region: CASSENLETQYF. DNA of the CDR3: TGTGCCAGCAGCGAAAATTTGGAGACCCAGTACTTC.

This chain uses TRBV5-1 with TRBJ1-1; TRBD1 is a possible D gene (5 bases). Deletions cut 3 bases from V and 5 bases from J, with 14 bases between. Germline V gene data show CDR1 as SGHRS and CDR2 as YFSETQ. This CDR3 has 14 residues. This CDR3 is CASSWGEGQTEAFF. CDR3 sequence (DNA): TGCGCCAGCAGCTGGGGCGAAGGACAAACTGAAGCTTTCTTT.

The chain links TRBV18 to TRBJ2-5; 11 bases match TRBD2. Germline-derived CDR1 and CDR2 are KGHSH and LQKENI. The CDR3 has 16 amino acids. V lost 3 bases to trimming and J lost 2 bases; unmatched junction nucleotides: 5. The DNA of the CDR3 is TGTGCCAGCTCACCGAGTCTAGCGGGAGGACAAGAGACCCAGTACTTC. Translated: CASSPSLAGGQETQYF. Combining the CDR3 with reference TRBV18 and TRBJ2-5 gives the whole variable domain NAGVMQNPRHLVRRRGQEARLRCSPMKGHSHVYWYRQLPEEGLKFMVYLQKENIIDESGMPKERFSAEFPKEGPSILRIQQVVRGDSAAYFCASSPSLAGGQETQYFGPGTRLLVL.

This sequence joins TRBV11-3 and TRBJ2-5, with no clear D. This CDR3 spans 13 amino acids. Germline CDR1 and CDR2: SGHNT and YENEEA. V was trimmed by 0 bases and J by 7 bases, leaving 9 bases between them. DNA of the CDR3: TGTGCCAGCAGCTTAGATCAATGGTCGACCCAGTACTTC. This encodes CASSLDQWSTQYF.

The chain employs TRBV5-1 and TRBJ1-1, with TRBD1 as a possible D gene (5 bases). Germline values: CDR1 SGHRS, CDR2 YFSETQ. The length of the CDR3 is 15 residues. V was shortened by 3 bases and J by 0 bases, with 12 bases between the two germline ends. The CDR3 coding sequence is TGCGCCAGCAGCTCGGGGGACTTGATGAACACTGAAGCTTTCTTT. This sequence encodes CASSSGDLMNTEAFF.

The rearrangement uses TRBV2 and TRBJ1-5, with D possibly TRBD1 on 6 matching bases. Trimming pared 6 bases from V and 0 bases from J, leaving 12 bases between. From germline, CDR1 is SNHLY and CDR2 FYNNEI. CDR3 length: 15 residues. The CDR3 is CASRAGTTSNQPQHF. DNA of the CDR3: TGTGCCAGCAGAGCCGGGACAACTAGCAATCAGCCCCAGCATTTT.